The 32 T cell receptor beta chains below come from one sample, sequenced in a study of CD8 T cells in ankylosing spondylitis. Study conclusions and caveats: A TCR beta motif of fewer than ten highly homologous variants seemed to mark ankylosing spondylitis blood.

TCRdb processed the 5' RACE reads anew with MiXCR; each CDR3 protein has one entry. There are more than 250,000 distinct CDR3 sequences in the sample; less than 9.5% occur only once, and about 14% lies in the top ten. Their antigens remain unidentified. The specimen was blood, either unsorted or a sorted T cell fraction (not recorded which). The source of these receptors is a male donor with ankylosing spondylitis.

CDR3 DNA: TGCAGCGTTGGCAGGGGAACCAATGAGCAGTTCTTC. Translating gives CSVGRGTNEQFF. This chain links TRBV29-1 with TRBJ2-1, with D perhaps matching TRBD1 (6 bases). The germline V and J ends were trimmed by 4 bases and 6 bases, with 10 bases remaining between them. This CDR3 has 12 amino acids. Germline CDR1 reads SQVTM; CDR2 reads ANQGSEA.

The genes are TRBV12-3 or TRBV12-4 and TRBJ1-5; 7 nucleotides agree with TRBD1. The length of the CDR3 is 13 residues. The V gene end was trimmed by 5 bases and the J gene end by 6 bases; junction bases not matched to a gene: 4. The CDR3: CASSSGTVQPQHF. CDR3 nucleotides: TGTGCCAGCAGTAGCGGGACAGTTCAGCCCCAGCATTTT.

This rearrangement joins TRBV2 to TRBJ2-2, with TRBD2 matching over 7 bases. The CDR3 has 14 residues. V lost 8 bases to trimming and J lost 4 bases; unmatched junction nucleotides: 7. CDR1 and CDR2 from the germline V gene are SNHLY and FYNNEI. The CDR3 region has the DNA TGTGCCAGCGAGCGGGAAATGATCACCGGGGAGCTGTTTTTT. Translation: CASEREMITGELFF. The full variable domain, in which reference TRBV2 and TRBJ2-2 provide the parts outside the CDR3, is EPEVTQTPSHQVTQMGQEVILRCVPISNHLYFYWYRQILGQKVEFLVSFYNNEISEKSEIFDDQFSVERPDGSNFTLKIRSTKLEDSAMYFCASEREMITGELFFGEGSRLTVL.

The rearrangement links TRBV29-1 to TRBJ2-7, with 10 bases fitting TRBD1. The CDR3 consists of 13 residues. V was clipped by 7 bases and J by 2 bases; unmatched bases: 5. In germline, CDR1 is SQVTM, CDR2 ANQGSEA. CDR3 loop: CSGRQGATYEQYF. CDR3 nucleotide sequence: TGCAGCGGCCGACAGGGGGCCACCTACGAGCAGTACTTC.

The chain is built from TRBV18 and TRBJ1-1, with D unclear. CDR1 is KGHSH and CDR2 is LQKENI in the germline V gene. CDR3 length equals 18 residues. Trimming removed 4 bases from V and 5 bases from J, with 26 bases in between. CDR3: CASSQGSSLTWSITEAFF. In DNA form, the CDR3 reads TGTGCCAGCTCACAAGGGAGCAGCCTCACTTGGTCTATTACTGAAGCTTTCTTT.

This clonotype has more than one count but fewer than ten. The genes are TRBV4-2 and TRBJ2-2, with a possible D match to TRBD1 (6 bases). The CDR3 has 17 residues. Trimming took 0 bases from V and 6 from J, leaving 17 bases between them. Germline V lookup: CDR1 LGHNA, CDR2 YNFKEQ. This CDR3 is CASSQDRDTEEPGELFF. Here the CDR3 DNA reads TGTGCCAGCAGCCAAGATAGGGACACCGAGGAGCCCGGGGAGCTGTTTTTT.

In this sample, this clonotype turned up many times. The CDR3 protein is CAIRGLSGTYNEQFF. CDR3 nucleotides: TGTGCCATCAGGGGTCTTAGCGGGACCTACAATGAGCAGTTCTTC. This sequence joins TRBV10-3 and TRBJ2-1; TRBD2 aligns across 8 bases. This CDR3 has 15 residues. V dropped 6 bases and J dropped 2; count of bases not matched to a gene: 6. Germline CDR1 and CDR2: ENHRY and SYGVKD.

This CDR3 is CASHLSVREGTDTQYF. CDR3 sequence (DNA): TGTGCCAGCCACCTTTCGGTCCGGGAGGGCACAGATACGCAGTATTTT. The chain carries TRBV7-8 and TRBJ2-3, with 7 bases aligning to TRBD2. CDR1 and CDR2 (germline): SGHVS, FQNEAQ. The V gene end was trimmed by 8 bases and the J gene end by 1 base; junction bases not matched to a gene: 12. The CDR3 has 16 amino acids.

This clonotype occurred a few times. The chain carries TRBV28 and TRBJ1-1; no clear D. This CDR3 spans 13 amino acids. Germline V gives CDR1 MDHEN, CDR2 SYDVKM. Between the trimmed V and J ends, which lost 6 bases and 2 bases, there was a span of 10 bases. CDR3 sequence (DNA): TGTGCCAGCAGCATATCACGTAACACTGAAGCTTTCTTT. It specifies CASSISRNTEAFF.

Only a few counts were recorded for this clonotype. This rearrangement joins TRBV5-1 to TRBJ1-1; 12 bases align to TRBD1. V shed 5 bases and J 5 bases; nucleotides not matched to a gene: 4. The CDR3 is 14 amino acids. Germline V gene lookup returns CDR1 SGHRS and CDR2 YFSETQ. The CDR3 region is CASSGTGGETEAFF. CDR3 sequence (DNA): TGCGCCAGCAGTGGGACAGGGGGCGAGACTGAAGCTTTCTTT.

A few counts support this clonotype. The chain uses TRBV7-9 and TRBJ2-3, with D perhaps matching TRBD1 (5 bases). CDR3 size: 17 residues. Germline V gene lookup returns CDR1 SEHNR and CDR2 FQNEAQ (reference sequence). Trimming removed 5 bases at V and 1 base at J, with 19 bases between. The CDR3 nucleotides read TGTGCCAGCAGCGGTCCCGGGCCGGACACTCGCACAGATACGCAGTATTTT. It is translated as CASSGPGPDTRTDTQYF.

The chain is built from TRBV6-2 or TRBV6-3 and TRBJ2-2, with D possibly matching TRBD1 (7 bases). The CDR3 has 15 amino acids. The germline V gene has CDR1 MNHEY and CDR2 SVGEGT. V was clipped by 7 bases and J by 2 bases, with 14 bases between them. CDR3: CASTGGLANTGELFF. The CDR3 DNA reads as TGTGCCAGCACAGGGGGGCTAGCAAACACCGGGGAGCTGTTTTTT.

This chain uses TRBV7-3 with TRBJ1-5; TRBD1 aligns across 9 bases. With 5 bases clipped from V and 11 bases from J, the junction kept 16 bases outside the gene matches. The CDR3 is 16 amino acids. The germline gives CDR1 SGHTA, CDR2 FQGTGA. CDR3 region: CASSHGLGQGSLTQHF. The CDR3, as DNA: TGTGCCAGCAGCCATGGTTTAGGACAGGGGAGTTTGACCCAGCATTTT.

This clonotype was seen many times. V is TRBV27 and J is TRBJ1-4; D is unresolved. This CDR3 contains 12 residues. V was trimmed by 6 bases and J by 3 bases, leaving 5 bases between them. Germline V gene lookup returns CDR1 MNHEY and CDR2 SMNVEV (reference sequence). The CDR3 loop reads CASRDPNEKLFF. In DNA, the CDR3 is TGTGCCAGCAGGGATCCTAATGAAAAACTGTTTTTT.

This clonotype appeared a few times. The chain links TRBV7-9 to TRBJ2-7, with a possible D match to TRBD1 (6 bases). V shed 1 base and J shed 5 bases, with 18 bases lying between them. This CDR3 comprises 16 residues. CDR1 and CDR2 from the germline V gene are SEHNR and FQNEAQ (reference sequence). CDR3 region: CASSLDGPGAGHEQYF. The CDR3 DNA follows: TGTGCCAGCAGCTTAGATGGCCCAGGGGCAGGCCACGAGCAGTACTTC.

The CDR3 loop is CATADRSGNQPQHF. The CDR3 coding sequence is TGTGCCACCGCGGACAGATCCGGCAATCAGCCCCAGCATTTT. The rearrangement joins TRBV19 to TRBJ1-5, with a weak D call TRBD1 (6 bases). Germline V gene lookup returns CDR1 LNHDA and CDR2 SQIVND (reference sequence). V was trimmed by 10 bases and J by 2 bases, leaving 15 bases between them. The CDR3 runs to 14 residues. Looking up the rest from reference TRBV19 and TRBJ1-5 gives the full variable domain: DGGITQSPKYLFRKEGQNVTLSCEQNLNHDAMYWYRQDPGQGLRLIYYSQIVNDFQKGDIAEGYSVSREKKESFPLTVTSAQKNPTAFYLCATADRSGNQPQHFGDGTRLSIL.

The chain has TRBV24-1 and TRBJ2-1, with D uncertain. This CDR3 is built from 16 residues. Trimming removed 0 bases at V and 1 base at J, with 9 bases between. Germline V lookup: CDR1 KGHDR, CDR2 SFDVKD. The CDR3 nucleotides are TGTGCCACCAGTGATTTGTACCGTCCATCCTACAATGAGCAGTTCTTC. Translating it yields CATSDLYRPSYNEQFF.

The rearrangement uses TRBV18 and TRBJ2-7; the match to TRBD2 covers 9 bases. The CDR3 loop spans 15 amino acids. Trimming removed 3 bases from V and 4 bases from J; junction bases left unmatched: 7. Germline assignment: CDR1 KGHSH and CDR2 LQKENI. In DNA, the CDR3 is TGTGCCAGCTCACCTAGCGGGAGTGCGGGATACGAGCAGTACTTC. This codes for CASSPSGSAGYEQYF.

The CDR3 here is CASSKASPVFEDSLYGYTF. Written as DNA, the CDR3 is TGTGCCAGCAGCAAAGCGTCGCCGGTCTTCGAGGATAGTCTCTATGGCTACACCTTC. The chain combines TRBV21-1 with TRBJ1-2. TRBV21-1 is a recognized pseudogene. The CDR3 loop spans 19 amino acids.

The chain joins TRBV29-1 to TRBJ2-1; 7 bases are a match to TRBD2. The CDR3 contains 14 residues. The junction had 6 bases not matched to a gene; V was cut back by 1 base and J by 6 bases. Germline V CDR1 and CDR2: SQVTM, ANQGSEA. CDR3 in amino acids: CSVEGSGTFNEQFF. The CDR3 nucleotides read TGCAGCGTTGAAGGCAGCGGGACCTTCAATGAGCAGTTCTTC.

The CDR3 reads CASSLGRGPRTDTQYF. The CDR3 DNA reads TGTGCCAGCAGCTTGGGTAGGGGTCCTCGCACAGATACGCAGTATTTT. The V and J genes are TRBV5-6 and TRBJ2-3, with a weak D call TRBD1 (5 bases). With 0 bases removed from V and 1 base from J, the gap between germline ends came to 12 bases. Per the germline V gene, CDR1 is SGHDT and CDR2 is YYEEEE. The CDR3 totals 16 residues.

This sequence joins TRBV5-1 and TRBJ2-5; perhaps TRBD2 as D (5 bases). Germline-derived CDR1 and CDR2 are SGHRS and YFSETQ. Trimming cost V 0 bases and J 5 bases, with 23 bases left between them. The CDR3 runs to 18 residues. In nucleotides, the CDR3 is TGCGCCAGCAGCTTGGCCACCTTACGAGGGAGTTTTTTCGAGACCCAGTACTTC. Translation gives CASSLATLRGSFFETQYF. The whole variable domain, remainder taken from reference TRBV5-1 and TRBJ2-5, is KAGVTQTPRYLIKTRGQQVTLSCSPISGHRSVSWYQQTPGQGLQFLFEYFSETQRNKGNFPGRFSGRQFSNSRSEMNVSTLELGDSALYLCASSLATLRGSFFETQYFGPGTRLLVL.

The chain joins TRBV6-1 to TRBJ2-7, with TRBD2 identical over 7 bases. Losses at the gene ends were 6 bases for V and 3 bases for J; bases not matched to a gene: 17. Looked up from germline, CDR1 is MNHNS and CDR2 is SASEGT. The CDR3 is 17 amino acids. The CDR3 loop is CASRTPGFAGAGYEQYF. The CDR3 DNA follows: TGTGCCAGCAGAACCCCCGGCTTCGCGGGAGCTGGCTACGAGCAGTACTTC.

Details on this clonotype: One junction end disagrees with the germline gene, perhaps due to a read error. The CDR3 coding sequence is TGTGCCAGCAGTATAAGGGACAGGGGGCTTCGTTACGAGCAGTACTTC. It encodes CASSIRDRGLRYEQYF. The chain carries TRBV19 and TRBJ2-7; 12 bases map to TRBD1. In germline, CDR1 is LNHDA, CDR2 SQIVND (reference sequence). This CDR3 is 16 amino acids long.

This clonotype showed up many times. V gene TRBV7-2 combines with J gene TRBJ2-7; D gene unclear. CDR3 length: 13 amino acids. Trimming removed 2 bases at V and 6 bases at J, with 11 bases between. From germline, CDR1 is SGHTA and CDR2 FQGNSA. For the CDR3, the DNA is TGTGCCAGCAGCTTATTCAGTAACTTCGAGCAGTACTTC. Its translation is CASSLFSNFEQYF.

The gene calls are TRBV7-3 and TRBJ1-1; D gene uncertain. V dropped 5 bases and J dropped 0 bases, with 7 bases sitting between them. CDR3 length: 13 residues. Germline loops: CDR1 SGHTA, CDR2 FQGTGA. The CDR3 coding sequence is TGTGCCAGCAGCCGAAATTTGAACACTGAAGCTTTCTTT. Translation gives CASSRNLNTEAFF. Filled out from reference TRBV7-3 and TRBJ1-1, the complete variable domain reads GAGVSQTPSNKVTEKGKYVELRCDPISGHTALYWYRQSLGQGPEFLIYFQGTGAADDSGLPNDRFFAVRPEGSVSTLKIQRTERGDSAVYLCASSRNLNTEAFFGQGTRLTVV.

This clonotype was seen a few times. The gene calls are TRBV29-1 and TRBJ1-1; possibly TRBD1 for D (6 bases). The CDR3 runs to 13 residues. CDR1 is SQVTM and CDR2 is ANQGSEA in the germline V gene. V dropped 6 bases and J dropped 1 base, with 12 bases sitting between them. CDR3 nucleotide sequence: TGCAGCGTGGCTGGGGACACGAACACTGAAGCTTTCTTT. Its protein is CSVAGDTNTEAFF. Full variable domain (remainder filled in from reference TRBV29-1 and TRBJ1-1): SAVISQKPSRDICQRGTSLTIQCQVDSQVTMMFWYRQQPGQSLTLIATANQGSEATYESGFVIDKFPISRPNLTFSTLTVSNMSPEDSSIYLCSVAGDTNTEAFFGQGTRLTVV.

V usage is TRBV6-2 or TRBV6-3 and J usage is TRBJ2-7; D possibly corresponds to TRBD1 (6 bases). This CDR3 region has 15 residues. Trimming pared 7 bases from V and 4 bases from J, leaving 20 bases between. CDR1 is MNHEY, CDR2 SVGEGT, per germline. CDR3 sequence: CASKTAAGQRYEQYF. The CDR3 DNA reads as TGTGCCAGCAAGACAGCGGCCGGACAGAGATACGAGCAGTACTTC.

A few counts support this clonotype. This chain joins TRBV5-1 and TRBJ2-1; possible D gene TRBD2, 6 bases. Germline-derived CDR1 and CDR2 are SGHRS and YFSETQ. This CDR3 is 14 amino acids long. Deletions cut 0 bases from V and 8 bases from J, with 12 bases between. Here the CDR3 DNA reads TGCGCCAGCAGCTTGGTTTACGGGAGCGATGAGCAGTTCTTC. This translates into CASSLVYGSDEQFF.

The rearrangement uses TRBV4-1 and TRBJ2-3; 8 bases agree with TRBD2. V dropped 6 bases and J dropped 3; count of bases not matched to a gene: 8. In germline, CDR1 is MGHRA, CDR2 YSYEKL. The CDR3 covers 15 residues. CDR3 region: CASRSTKRETDTQYF. The DNA for the CDR3 is TGCGCCAGCAGGTCTACTAAGCGGGAGACAGATACGCAGTATTTT.

The rearrangement uses TRBV6-1 and TRBJ2-1; 9 positions match TRBD1. The trim removed 3 bases at V and 7 bases at J, leaving 13 bases unmatched. CDR1 and CDR2 from the germline V gene are MNHNS and SASEGT. The CDR3 contains 17 residues. The CDR3 nucleotides are TGTGCCAGCAGTGATTTAATGGTCGGGACAGGGAGGAATGAGCAGTTCTTC. Translation gives CASSDLMVGTGRNEQFF.

A word on this clonotype: A much larger clone differs by one base, so this may be a read error. The CDR3 is CASSVEGSYNEQFF. The CDR3 nucleotides read TGTGCCAGCAGCGTAGAGGGCTCCTACAATGAGCAGTTCTTC. The V and J genes are TRBV9 and TRBJ2-1; no clear D. This CDR3 is built from 14 residues. Per the germline V gene, CDR1 is SGDLS and CDR2 is YYNGEE. V gave up 0 bases and J gave up 0 bases, with 4 bases separating them.